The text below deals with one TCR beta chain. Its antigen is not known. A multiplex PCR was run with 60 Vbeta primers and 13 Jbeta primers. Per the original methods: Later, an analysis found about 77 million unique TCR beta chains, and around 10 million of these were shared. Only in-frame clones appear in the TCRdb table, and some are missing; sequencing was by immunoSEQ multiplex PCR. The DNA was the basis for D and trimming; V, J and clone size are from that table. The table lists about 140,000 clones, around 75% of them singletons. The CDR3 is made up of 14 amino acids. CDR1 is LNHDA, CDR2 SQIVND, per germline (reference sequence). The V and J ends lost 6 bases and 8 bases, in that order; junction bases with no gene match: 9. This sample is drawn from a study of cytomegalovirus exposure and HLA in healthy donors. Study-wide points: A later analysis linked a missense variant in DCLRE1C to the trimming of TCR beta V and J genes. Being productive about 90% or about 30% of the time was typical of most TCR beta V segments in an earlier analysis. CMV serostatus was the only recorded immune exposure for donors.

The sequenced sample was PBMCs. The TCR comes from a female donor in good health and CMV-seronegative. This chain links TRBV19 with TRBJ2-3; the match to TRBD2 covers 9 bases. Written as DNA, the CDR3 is TGTGCCAGTAGGGCGACTAGCGGACCCGGTACGCAGTATTTT. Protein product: CASRATSGPGTQYF.